The T cell receptor beta chain under discussion was sequenced for a study of CD8 T cells in ankylosing spondylitis (TCRdb year 2017). About the study as a whole: T cell receptor beta repertoires were profiled in healthy donors and ankylosing spondylitis patients so that disease-linked TCR variants could be found. Samples of peripheral blood were taken, and for ankylosing spondylitis patients, synovial fluid was collected as well. The whole study cohort included over 85 healthy donors and over 20 ankylosing spondylitis patients. Overall results and qualifications from the work: According to the report, matched synovial fluid samples from ankylosing spondylitis patients were significantly enriched for the disease-linked clones. Some of the motif variants had been reported before in the synovial fluid and blood of reactive arthritis patients, a finding that suggests common disease-initiation mechanisms. The disease-linked clones showed a CD8+ phenotype and occurred at relatively low frequencies in peripheral blood. Blood from ankylosing spondylitis patients appeared to be characterized by a TCR beta motif composed of under 10 highly homologous amino acid variants.

This clonotype showed up just a few times. It has no known antigen specificity. No per-base quality is available; no much larger clone lies one base away. V is reduced by 3 bases and J by 4 bases, leaving a spacing of 19 bases between them. Via the germline V gene (reference sequence), CDR1 is LNHDA and CDR2 SQIVND. Spanning cysteine to phenylalanine, the CDR3 consists of 17 amino acids. Of all the DNA, just the CDR3 is kept, 51 bases in frame from base 1. Sequencing took place on an Illumina HiSeq 2500. TCR beta libraries were prepared by quantitative 5'-RACE with molecular barcodes. In the paper's pipeline: Disease-linked TCR variants were identified with a new computational method built on a probabilistic model of VDJ rearrangement. In-frame beta chains were kept once TCRdb had trimmed the public reads at Q25 with fastp and called clones with MiXCR. A single entry per CDR3 protein holds the most common genes and DNA from its merged rows. For this entry, the V and J calls and clone size follow TCRdb and not the study's own pipeline. The sample table contains 30,000 to 40,000 distinct CDR3 sequences; only one count was recorded for roughly 7.2% of them. In total, the top ten clones hold about 10% of the sample.

The sequence is built from TRBV19 and TRBJ1-5; TRBD1 could be the D gene, as 5 bases match. The receptor was derived from a male donor with ankylosing spondylitis or in good health (not recorded which). Sample: blood, either unsorted or a sorted T cell fraction (not recorded which). The CDR3 corresponds to CASSMGVGEGRNQPQHF. The DNA sequence is as follows: TGTGCCAGTAGTATGGGGGTCGGGGAGGGGCGGAATCAGCCCCAGCATTTT.